Here is one TCR beta chain with its context. This sample is drawn from a study of blood T cell repertoires in COVID-19. Study-level background: Whether acute or convalescent, the COVID-19 samples came from the United States, Italy and Spain. PBMCs, B-cell-depleted T cells, or T cells provided the cDNA or gDNA that made up the material.

This CDR3 region has 15 residues. Germline loops: CDR1 LGHNA, CDR2 YSLEER. V was shortened by 3 bases and J by 4 bases, with 15 bases between the two germline ends. Using immunoSEQ multiplex PCR, the repertoire was profiled, and TCRdb retains in-frame clones only, with some absent. Of 120,000 to 150,000 clones in the sample, roughly 84% are singletons; the top ten hold 7.2%. This sequence originates from a woman aged 45 to 65 in a cohort sampled during active or convalescent COVID-19. V gene TRBV4-3 combines with J gene TRBJ1-2; weak D call: TRBD1 (5 bases). Sequenced input: peripheral blood. The CDR3 nucleotides read TGCGCCAGCAGCCAGTCCGCAGGGCACAGCTATGGCTACACCTTC. It codes for CASSQSAGHSYGYTF.